The next 19 T cell receptor beta chains were all read from a single sample in a study of T-cell memory formation after mild COVID-19. TCRdb re-called the 5' RACE reads through MiXCR, storing one row per CDR3 protein. The table has about 560,000 distinct CDR3 sequences, about 20% seen once. Sequencing was carried out using PBMCs or a T cell subset sorted from them (not recorded which). Receptors originate from an adult woman who had mild COVID-19 (a few samples of this study predate the infection). Cell type and time point are not known.

The V call is TRBV7-8, the J call TRBJ2-5; 7 bases align to TRBD2. CDR3 length equals 15 residues. The germline V gene has CDR1 SGHVS and CDR2 FQNEAQ. Germline trimming cut 5 bases from V and 5 bases from J; bases unmatched to any gene: 11. The CDR3 loop is CASSPKHREGETQYF. The CDR3 nucleotides read TGTGCCAGCAGCCCTAAACATAGGGAGGGGGAGACCCAGTACTTC.

This clonotype has more than one count but fewer than ten. The V gene is TRBV24-1, the J gene TRBJ2-3; 8 bases agree with TRBD2. This CDR3 is built from 13 residues. Germline V CDR1 and CDR2: KGHDR, SFDVKD. J lost 5 bases, V lost 7 bases, and 4 bases had no gene match. The CDR3 region is CATSGGAGDTQYF. CDR3 nucleotide sequence: TGTGCCACCAGCGGGGGGGCCGGAGATACGCAGTATTTT.

The chain has TRBV12-3 or TRBV12-4 and TRBJ2-1, with 8 bases lining up with TRBD2. This CDR3 comprises 16 residues. V gave up 5 bases and J gave up 5 bases; unmatched junction bases: 11. In DNA, the CDR3 is TGTGCCAGCAGTCCCCTGAGCGGGGGCCCTAACAATGAGCAGTTCTTC. Its translation: CASSPLSGGPNNEQFF.

The gene calls are TRBV7-9 and TRBJ1-2; D is unclear. Trimming stripped 5 bases from V and 4 bases from J, with 14 bases between. The CDR3 spans 14 residues. CDR1 is SEHNR, CDR2 FQNEAQ, per germline (reference sequence). CDR3 loop: CASSLGLDPYGYTF. The CDR3 DNA is TGTGCCAGCAGCCTAGGACTTGACCCCTATGGCTACACCTTC.

There are a few counts of this clonotype. Here the CDR3 DNA reads TGTGCCAGCAGCCAAAAGACACCTTTCCCCTACGAGCAGTACTTC. Protein: CASSQKTPFPYEQYF. This sequence joins TRBV14 and TRBJ2-7; D unclear. V was cut by 2 bases and J by 2 bases, with 13 bases left in between. This CDR3 has 15 amino acids. Germline V gene lookup returns CDR1 SGHDN and CDR2 FVKESK.

The sample holds a few counts of this clonotype. This rearrangement joins TRBV2 to TRBJ2-7, with 8 bases fitting TRBD1. The CDR3 length is 13 residues. CDR1 and CDR2 (germline): SNHLY, FYNNEI. The ends lost 7 bases at V and 7 bases at J; junction bases unmatched: 9. The chain's CDR3 is CASTEGTGGEQYF. The CDR3 DNA reads as TGTGCCAGCACCGAGGGGACAGGCGGAGAGCAGTACTTC. The full variable domain, its missing parts supplied by reference TRBV2 and TRBJ2-7, is EPEVTQTPSHQVTQMGQEVILRCVPISNHLYFYWYRQILGQKVEFLVSFYNNEISEKSEIFDDQFSVERPDGSNFTLKIRSTKLEDSAMYFCASTEGTGGEQYFGPGTRLTVT.

The table lists this clonotype with a few counts. The chain uses TRBV5-1 and TRBJ2-7, with D perhaps TRBD1 or TRBD2 (5 bases each). The CDR3 covers 15 residues. V lost 0 bases and J 2 bases, leaving 12 bases between the germline ends. Germline CDR1 is SGHRS and CDR2 is YFSETQ. DNA of the CDR3: TGCGCCAGCAGCTTGGATTACCGGGGCACCTACGAGCAGTACTTC. Protein product: CASSLDYRGTYEQYF.

The chain has TRBV7-2 and TRBJ2-1; 10 bases line up with TRBD1. Germline loops: CDR1 SGHTA, CDR2 FQGNSA. After removal of 4 bases from V and 7 bases from J, the junction contained 4 bases not matched to a gene. The CDR3 runs to 14 residues. The CDR3 protein is CASSYRQGANEQFF. The CDR3 region has the DNA TGTGCCAGCAGCTACCGACAGGGGGCAAATGAGCAGTTCTTC.

The chain employs TRBV29-1 and TRBJ2-6, with D unclear. This CDR3 has 14 residues. Germline V gene sequence: CDR1 SQVTM, CDR2 ANQGSEA. V lost 4 bases to trimming and J lost 0 bases, with 7 bases between them. The DNA for the CDR3 is TGCAGCGTTGCCGAGTTCTCTGGGGCCAACGTCCTGACTTTC. Translation: CSVAEFSGANVLTF.

This rearrangement joins TRBV12-3 or TRBV12-4 to TRBJ2-5, with 8 bases aligning to TRBD1. V lost 6 bases to trimming and J lost 5 bases; unmatched junction nucleotides: 11. The CDR3 consists of 15 residues. The CDR3 is CASRATGGLTETQYF. The CDR3 DNA is TGTGCCAGCAGGGCTACAGGGGGACTTACGGAGACCCAGTACTTC.

In its sample, this clonotype was seen a few times. V usage is TRBV12-3 or TRBV12-4 and J usage is TRBJ2-3; 9 nucleotides align to TRBD2. Trimming took 7 bases from V and 2 from J; bases not matched to a gene: 7. The CDR3 extends over 15 amino acids. The CDR3 protein is CASTPGLAHTDTQYF. Here the CDR3 DNA reads TGTGCCAGCACCCCGGGACTAGCCCACACAGATACGCAGTATTTT.

This clonotype appeared once. This chain joins TRBV7-6 and TRBJ1-1; possibly TRBD1 for D (5 bases). CDR3 length equals 14 residues. Germline V gives CDR1 SGHVS, CDR2 FNYEAQ. V shed 3 bases and J shed 5 bases, with 13 bases lying between them. CDR3: CASSFPGGDTEAFF. CDR3 sequence (DNA): TGTGCCAGCAGCTTCCCCGGGGGGGATACTGAAGCTTTCTTT.

This clonotype came up a few times. The chain is built from TRBV18 and TRBJ2-1; D is unresolved. The CDR3 sequence is 12 residues long. Germline V gene sequence: CDR1 KGHSH, CDR2 LQKENI. The V gene lost 4 bases and the J gene lost 8 bases, with 9 bases spanning the gap. This CDR3 is CASSHGFDEQFF. The CDR3 nucleotides read TGTGCCAGCTCACACGGTTTCGATGAGCAGTTCTTC.

This clonotype was counted a few times. V gene TRBV24-1 combines with J gene TRBJ2-1, with D tentatively TRBD1 (7 bases). CDR3 length: 14 residues. CDR1 KGHDR and CDR2 SFDVKD come from the germline V gene. V lost 4 bases to trimming and J lost 8 bases, with 14 bases between them. This CDR3 reads CATSDFDREDEQFF. CDR3 DNA sequence: TGTGCCACCAGTGACTTCGACAGGGAGGATGAGCAGTTCTTC.

This chain uses TRBV4-1 with TRBJ2-3, with D unresolved. With 0 bases removed from V and 4 bases from J, the gap between germline ends came to 17 bases. The CDR3 covers 17 residues. CDR1 is MGHRA and CDR2 is YSYEKL in the germline V gene. As DNA, the CDR3 is TGCGCCAGCAGCCAAGAACTCGGCCTCTACAGCGCAGATACGCAGTATTTT. Translating it yields CASSQELGLYSADTQYF.

V and J are TRBV7-6 and TRBJ2-5, with D perhaps TRBD2 (5 bases). Trimming took 1 base from V and 1 from J, leaving 10 bases between them. Germline CDR1 and CDR2: SGHVS and FNYEAQ. The CDR3 has 15 amino acids. DNA of the CDR3: TGTGCCAGCAGCTTAGTAGGGAGCAGCCAAGAGACCCAGTACTTC. Its protein product is CASSLVGSSQETQYF.

This clonotype was picked up a small number of times. The chain links TRBV6-5 to TRBJ2-1; 7 bases are shared with TRBD1. Germline V gene data show CDR1 as MNHEY and CDR2 as SVGAGI. V shed 6 bases and J 1 base; nucleotides not matched to a gene: 6. This CDR3 spans 15 amino acids. The CDR3 loop is CASSDRVISYNEQFF. CDR3 DNA: TGTGCCAGCAGCGACAGGGTGATTTCCTACAATGAGCAGTTCTTC.

The rearrangement links TRBV29-1 to TRBJ2-3; TRBD2 aligns across 9 bases. J lost 6 bases, V lost 5 bases, and 6 bases had no gene match. CDR1 and CDR2 (germline): SQVTM, ANQGSEA. The CDR3 totals 13 residues. The CDR3 loop reads CSVRRGGIDTQYF. The CDR3 nucleotides read TGCAGCGTTAGGCGGGGGGGCATCGATACGCAGTATTTT.

The chain couples TRBV27 to TRBJ2-5; D is unresolved. The CDR3 extends over 17 amino acids. Germline CDR1 is MNHEY and CDR2 is SMNVEV (reference sequence). V lost 2 bases and J lost 0, with 16 bases in between. CDR3 nucleotide sequence: TGTGCCAGCAGTTTAAGGCTTGGCGCGACTTACCAAGAGACCCAGTACTTC. Its protein is CASSLRLGATYQETQYF.